A single sample gave rise to the 10 T cell receptor beta chains below, sequenced in a study of regulatory T cells in long-lasting Graves disease (dated by TCRdb to about 2021). Library preparation used multiplex PCR. TCRdb records Illumina HiSeq 4000 as the sequencer. CDR3 regions were amplified by Arm-PCR with iRepertoire HTBI primers to construct TCR beta libraries. TCRdb trimmed the raw reads at Q25, called clones with MiXCR and kept productive beta chains. Rows with one shared CDR3 protein collapse into an entry with the most common genes and DNA. The sample includes roughly 400,000 distinct CDR3 sequences, with less than 25% observed a single time. The ten largest clones represent less than 25% of the sample. The time point label for this specimen denotes: persistent/refractory GD, antithyroid drugs over 5 years with positive TRAb. For both TCR sequencing and RNA sequencing, RNA was extracted from PBMCs using TRIzol.

The material was peripheral blood mononuclear cells (PBMCs), obtained when the disease was refractory, from a patient treated with antithyroid drugs. These receptors were obtained from a female donor with Graves disease.

In this sample, this clonotype turned up a few times. The CDR3 region has the DNA TGTGCTAGTGGTTGGGGGACAGGGGTGAACACTGAAGCTTTCTTT. Its protein is CASGWGTGVNTEAFF. This rearrangement joins TRBV12-5 to TRBJ1-1; 10 bases line up with TRBD1. The V and J ends lost 4 bases and 0 bases, in that order; junction bases with no gene match: 2. This CDR3 has 15 amino acids. CDR1 is LGHNT, CDR2 FRNRAP, per germline.

In its sample, this clonotype was seen once. This chain joins TRBV14 and TRBJ2-2; D call uncertain. CDR1 SGHDN and CDR2 FVKESK come from the germline V gene. The V and J ends lost 0 bases and 7 bases respectively, with 6 bases between them. CDR3 length: 13 amino acids. The DNA of the CDR3 is TGTGCCAGCAGCCAAGAGAGGAACGGGGAGCTGTTTTTT. Protein product: CASSQERNGELFF.

This clonotype was detected only a few times. The chain employs TRBV29-1 and TRBJ1-3; tentative D call: TRBD1 (5 bases). Germline-derived CDR1 and CDR2 are SQVTM and ANQGSEA. The ends were cut back, 1 base at V and 13 bases at J, with 14 bases in the middle. The CDR3 runs 12 residues. The CDR3 reads CSVEVDPGRIYF. The CDR3 nucleotides read TGCAGCGTTGAAGTGGATCCGGGACGAATATATTTT.

This clonotype has ten or more counts. The gene calls are TRBV11-1 and TRBJ1-1; no reliable D call. The germline V and J ends were trimmed by 3 bases and 1 base, with 12 bases remaining between them. The CDR3 runs 15 residues. Germline assignment: CDR1 SGHAT and CDR2 FQDESV (reference sequence). The CDR3 sequence: CASSFGRAWNTEAFF. CDR3 nucleotides: TGTGCCAGCAGCTTTGGGCGGGCCTGGAACACTGAAGCTTTCTTT.

This clonotype appeared many times. The chain is built from TRBV20-1 and TRBJ2-7; D tentatively reads TRBD1 or TRBD2 (5 bases each). V gave up 4 bases and J gave up 3 bases, with 13 bases separating them. The CDR3 is 13 residues long. Germline V lookup: CDR1 DFQATT, CDR2 SNEGSKA (reference sequence). CDR3 in amino acids: CSATRDGGYEQYF. The CDR3 coding sequence is TGCAGTGCTACAAGGGACGGAGGCTACGAGCAGTACTTC.

The CDR3 protein is CASSNRAGGVDEQFF. The CDR3 DNA reads TGTGCCAGTAGTAACCGGGCAGGGGGCGTTGATGAGCAGTTCTTC. This sequence joins TRBV19 and TRBJ2-1; TRBD1 matches 8 bases. The V and J ends lost 4 bases and 8 bases, in that order; junction bases with no gene match: 10. Per the germline V gene, CDR1 is LNHDA and CDR2 is SQIVND (reference sequence). The CDR3 runs to 15 residues.

V and J are TRBV12-3 or TRBV12-4 and TRBJ1-1; D remains ambiguous. With 7 bases removed from V and 0 bases from J, the gap between germline ends came to 15 bases. This CDR3 has 15 amino acids. DNA for the CDR3: TGTGCCAGCACGAAGAGTGGCCTACTGAACACTGAAGCTTTCTTT. Amino acid sequence: CASTKSGLLNTEAFF.

This clonotype was recorded at least ten times. The DNA of the CDR3 is TGTGCCAGCAGGGATATGGGTTATGGCTACACCTTC. Protein: CASRDMGYGYTF. The chain carries TRBV6-1 and TRBJ1-2; D remains unclear. Germline CDR1 and CDR2: MNHNS and SASEGT. Trimming stripped 6 bases from V and 5 bases from J, with 10 bases between. This CDR3 has 12 residues.

This clonotype was found once. The chain employs TRBV6-9 and TRBJ2-3, with D possibly called TRBD1 or TRBD2 (5 bases each). V was shortened by 6 bases and J by 4 bases, with 11 bases between the two germline ends. The CDR3 spans 13 residues. CDR1 MNHGY and CDR2 SVAAGI come from the germline V gene. The DNA of the CDR3 is TGTGCCAGCAGGCCGGGACGGTCAGATACGCAGTATTTT. This encodes CASRPGRSDTQYF.

This chain joins TRBV4-2 and TRBJ2-5; D is undetermined. The CDR3 consists of 14 residues. The V and J ends lost 0 bases and 3 bases respectively, with 8 bases between them. Germline V gene sequence: CDR1 LGHNA, CDR2 YNFKEQ. The CDR3 coding sequence is TGTGCCAGCAGCCAAGACCTTACAGAAGAGACCCAGTACTTC. Translated: CASSQDLTEETQYF.